This note documents a single TCR beta chain sequence. The antigen is not known. This sample stems from a study of PD-1 blockade in classical Hodgkin lymphoma. Study-wide findings and caveats: Similar baseline diversity was found in complete responders and newly diagnosed patients.

Each of the patients experienced relapse following autologous stem cell transplantation, and their brentuximab vedotin exposure differed. Sequencing was performed with immunoSEQ multiplex PCR; in TCRdb, only in-frame clones are kept and a portion is missing. The top ten hold 2.5% to 3.5% of the sample, which has some 100,000 clones, roughly 92% seen once. The sequence derives from a human donor with classical Hodgkin lymphoma. Source: peripheral blood mononuclear cells (PBMCs), taken at baseline.

DNA of the CDR3: TGTGCCAGTAGTATAATTTCCCGTCGCACTGAAGCTTTCTTT. Residues: CASSIISRRTEAFF. V gene TRBV19 combines with J gene TRBJ1-1; D gene unclear. The CDR3 covers 14 residues. CDR1 and CDR2 from the germline V gene are LNHDA and SQIVND (reference sequence). V was pared by 2 bases and J by 4 bases, with 11 bases between.